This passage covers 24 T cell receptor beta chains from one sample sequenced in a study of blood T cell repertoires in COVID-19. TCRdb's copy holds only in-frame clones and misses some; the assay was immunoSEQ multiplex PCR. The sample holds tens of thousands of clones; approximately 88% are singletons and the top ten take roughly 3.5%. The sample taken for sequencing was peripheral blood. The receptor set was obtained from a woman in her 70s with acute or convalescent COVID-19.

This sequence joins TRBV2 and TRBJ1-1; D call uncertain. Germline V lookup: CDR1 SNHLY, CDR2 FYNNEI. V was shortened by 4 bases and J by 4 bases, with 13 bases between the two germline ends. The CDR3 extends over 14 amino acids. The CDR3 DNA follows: TGTGCCAGCAGTGTTGAGGTCTTGGTCACTGAAGCTTTCTTT. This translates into CASSVEVLVTEAFF.

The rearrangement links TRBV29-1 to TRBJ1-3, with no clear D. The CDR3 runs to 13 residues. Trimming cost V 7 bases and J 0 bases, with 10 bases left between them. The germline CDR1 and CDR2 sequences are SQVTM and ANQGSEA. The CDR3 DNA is TGCAGCGCCCGAGAGGGCTCTGGAAACACCATATATTTT. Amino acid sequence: CSAREGSGNTIYF.

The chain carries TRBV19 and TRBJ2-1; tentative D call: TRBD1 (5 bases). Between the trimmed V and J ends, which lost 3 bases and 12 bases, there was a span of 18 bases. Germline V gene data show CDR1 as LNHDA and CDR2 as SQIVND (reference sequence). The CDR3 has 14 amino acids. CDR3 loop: CASSIRPGQIGQFF. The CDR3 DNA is TGTGCCAGTAGTATCCGGCCAGGGCAAATTGGGCAGTTCTTC. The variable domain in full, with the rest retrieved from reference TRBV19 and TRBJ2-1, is DGGITQSPKYLFRKEGQNVTLSCEQNLNHDAMYWYRQDPGQGLRLIYYSQIVNDFQKGDIAEGYSVSREKKESFPLTVTSAQKNPTAFYLCASSIRPGQIGQFFGPGTRLTVL.

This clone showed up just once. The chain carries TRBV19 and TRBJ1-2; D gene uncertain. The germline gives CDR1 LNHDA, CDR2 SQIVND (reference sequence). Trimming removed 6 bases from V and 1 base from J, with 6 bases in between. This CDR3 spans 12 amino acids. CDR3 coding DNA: TGTGCCAGTAGCCAGAATAACTATGGCTACACCTTC. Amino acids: CASSQNNYGYTF.

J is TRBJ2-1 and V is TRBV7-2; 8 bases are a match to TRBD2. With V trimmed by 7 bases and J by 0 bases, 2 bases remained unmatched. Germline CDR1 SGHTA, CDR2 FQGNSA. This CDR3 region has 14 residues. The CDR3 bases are TGTGCCAGCAAAGCGGGAGTCTCCTACAATGAGCAGTTCTTC. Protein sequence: CASKAGVSYNEQFF.

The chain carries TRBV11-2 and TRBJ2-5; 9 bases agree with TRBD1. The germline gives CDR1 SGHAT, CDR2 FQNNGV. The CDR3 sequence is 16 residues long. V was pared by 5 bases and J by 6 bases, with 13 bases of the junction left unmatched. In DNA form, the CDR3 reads TGTGCCAGCAGCATCCTACAGGGGGCGAGGGGAAAGACCCAGTACTTC. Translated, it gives CASSILQGARGKTQYF. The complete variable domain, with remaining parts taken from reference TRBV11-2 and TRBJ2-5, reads EAGVAQSPRYKIIEKRQSVAFWCNPISGHATLYWYQQILGQGPKLLIQFQNNGVVDDSQLPKDRFSAERLKGVDSTLKIQPAKLEDSAVYLCASSILQGARGKTQYFGPGTRLLVL.

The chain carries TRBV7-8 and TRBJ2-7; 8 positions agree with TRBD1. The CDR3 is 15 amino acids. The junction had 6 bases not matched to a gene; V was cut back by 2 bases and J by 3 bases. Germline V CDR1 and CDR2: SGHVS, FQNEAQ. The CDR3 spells CASSLRPGQDYEQYF. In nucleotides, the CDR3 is TGTGCCAGCAGCTTACGACCGGGACAGGACTACGAGCAGTACTTC.

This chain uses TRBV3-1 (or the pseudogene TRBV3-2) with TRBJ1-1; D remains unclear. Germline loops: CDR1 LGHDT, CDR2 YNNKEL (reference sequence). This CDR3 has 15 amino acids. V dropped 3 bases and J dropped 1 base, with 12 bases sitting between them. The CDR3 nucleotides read TGTGCCAGCAGCCAGCCCGGTATTCAGAACACTGAAGCTTTCTTT. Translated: CASSQPGIQNTEAFF.

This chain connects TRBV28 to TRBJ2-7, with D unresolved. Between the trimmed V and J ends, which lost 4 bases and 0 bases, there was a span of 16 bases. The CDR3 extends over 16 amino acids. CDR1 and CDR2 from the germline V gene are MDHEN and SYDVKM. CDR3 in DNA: TGTGCCAGCAGTTCGTTCCCGGTGAATCACTCCTACGAGCAGTACTTC. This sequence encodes CASSSFPVNHSYEQYF.

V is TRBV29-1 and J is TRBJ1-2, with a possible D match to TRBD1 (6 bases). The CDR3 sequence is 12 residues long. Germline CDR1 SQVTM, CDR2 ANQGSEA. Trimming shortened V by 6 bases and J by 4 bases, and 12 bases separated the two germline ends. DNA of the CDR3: TGCAGCGTGGGGGCCTCTGTCTATGGCTACACCTTC. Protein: CSVGASVYGYTF.

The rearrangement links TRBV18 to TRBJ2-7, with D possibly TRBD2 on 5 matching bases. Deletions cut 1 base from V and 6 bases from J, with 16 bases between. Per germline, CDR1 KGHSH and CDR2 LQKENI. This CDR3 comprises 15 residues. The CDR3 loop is CASSPLRTGSSEQYF. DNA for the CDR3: TGTGCCAGCTCACCACTAAGGACGGGGAGCTCCGAGCAGTACTTC.

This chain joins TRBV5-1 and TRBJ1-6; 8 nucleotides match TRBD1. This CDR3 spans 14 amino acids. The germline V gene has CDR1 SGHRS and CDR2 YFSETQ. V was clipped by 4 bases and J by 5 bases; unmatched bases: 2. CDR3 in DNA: TGCGCCAGCAGCGCGACAGGGGATAATTCACCCCTCCACTTT. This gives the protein CASSATGDNSPLHF.

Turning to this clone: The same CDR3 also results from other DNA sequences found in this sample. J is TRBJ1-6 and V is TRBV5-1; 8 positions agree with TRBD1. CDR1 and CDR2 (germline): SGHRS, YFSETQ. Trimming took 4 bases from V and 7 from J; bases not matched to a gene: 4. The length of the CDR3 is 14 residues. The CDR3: CASSRGQDNSPLHF. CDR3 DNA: TGCGCCAGCAGCCGGGGACAGGACAATTCACCCCTCCACTTT.

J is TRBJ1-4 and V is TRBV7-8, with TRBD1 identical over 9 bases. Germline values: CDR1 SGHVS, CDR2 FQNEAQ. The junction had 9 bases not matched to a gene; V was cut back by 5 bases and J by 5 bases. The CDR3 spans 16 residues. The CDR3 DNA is TGTGCCAGCAGCCCCCTCCCGGGACAGGGAAATGAAAAACTGTTTTTT. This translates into CASSPLPGQGNEKLFF. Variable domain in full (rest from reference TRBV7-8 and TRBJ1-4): GAGVSQSPRYKVAKRGQDVALRCDPISGHVSLFWYQQALGQGPEFLTYFQNEAQLDKSGLPSDRFFAERPEGSVSTLKIQRTQQEDSAVYLCASSPLPGQGNEKLFFGSGTQLSVL.

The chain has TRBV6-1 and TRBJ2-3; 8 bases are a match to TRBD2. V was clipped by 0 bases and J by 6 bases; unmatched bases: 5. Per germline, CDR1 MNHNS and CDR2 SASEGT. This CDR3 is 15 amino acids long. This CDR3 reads CASSEALAVMDTQYF. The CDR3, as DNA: TGTGCCAGCAGTGAAGCACTAGCGGTGATGGATACGCAGTATTTT.

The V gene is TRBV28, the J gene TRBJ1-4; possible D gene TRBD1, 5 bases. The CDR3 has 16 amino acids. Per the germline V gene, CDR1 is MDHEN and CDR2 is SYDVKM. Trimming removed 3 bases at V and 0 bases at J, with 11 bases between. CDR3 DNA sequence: TGTGCCAGCAGTTTTGGGGGGGTCCCAACTAATGAAAAACTGTTTTTT. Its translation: CASSFGGVPTNEKLFF.

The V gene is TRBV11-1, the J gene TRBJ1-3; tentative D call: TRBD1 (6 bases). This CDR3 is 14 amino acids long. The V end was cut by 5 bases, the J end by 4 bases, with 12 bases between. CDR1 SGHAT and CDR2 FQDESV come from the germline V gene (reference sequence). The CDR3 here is CASSPSTGGNTIYF. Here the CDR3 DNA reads TGTGCCAGCAGCCCATCGACAGGCGGAAACACCATATATTTT.

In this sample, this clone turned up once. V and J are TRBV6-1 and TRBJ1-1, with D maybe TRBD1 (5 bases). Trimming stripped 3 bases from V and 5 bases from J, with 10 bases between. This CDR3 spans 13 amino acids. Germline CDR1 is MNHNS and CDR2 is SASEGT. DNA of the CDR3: TGTGCCAGCAGTGAGTCAGGGATGACTGAAGCTTTCTTT. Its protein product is CASSESGMTEAFF.

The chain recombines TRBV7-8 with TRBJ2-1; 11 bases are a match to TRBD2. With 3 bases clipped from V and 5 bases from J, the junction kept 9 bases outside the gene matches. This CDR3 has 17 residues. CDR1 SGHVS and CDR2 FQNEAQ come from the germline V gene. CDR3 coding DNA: TGTGCCAGCAGCTTTGTTATAGCGGGGGGGAACCACAATGAGCAGTTCTTC. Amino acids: CASSFVIAGGNHNEQFF.

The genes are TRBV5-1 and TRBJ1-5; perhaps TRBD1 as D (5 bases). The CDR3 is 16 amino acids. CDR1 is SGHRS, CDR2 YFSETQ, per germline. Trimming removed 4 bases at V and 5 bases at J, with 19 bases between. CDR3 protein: CASSQIQGPLDQPQHF. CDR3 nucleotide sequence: TGCGCCAGCAGCCAAATCCAGGGCCCGTTAGATCAGCCCCAGCATTTT.

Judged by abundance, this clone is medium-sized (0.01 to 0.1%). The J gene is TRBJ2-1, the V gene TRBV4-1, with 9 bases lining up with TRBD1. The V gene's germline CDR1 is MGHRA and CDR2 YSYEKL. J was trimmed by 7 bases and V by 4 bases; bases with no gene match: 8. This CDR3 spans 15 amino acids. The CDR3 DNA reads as TGCGCCAGCAGCCTAATTCGGACAGGGGAGAATGAGCAGTTCTTC. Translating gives CASSLIRTGENEQFF.

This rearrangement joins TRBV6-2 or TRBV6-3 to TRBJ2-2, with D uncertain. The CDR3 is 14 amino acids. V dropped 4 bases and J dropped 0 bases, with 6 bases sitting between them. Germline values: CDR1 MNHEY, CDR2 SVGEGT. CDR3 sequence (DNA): TGTGCCAGCAGTTTACTAACGAACACCGGGGAGCTGTTTTTT. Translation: CASSLLTNTGELFF.

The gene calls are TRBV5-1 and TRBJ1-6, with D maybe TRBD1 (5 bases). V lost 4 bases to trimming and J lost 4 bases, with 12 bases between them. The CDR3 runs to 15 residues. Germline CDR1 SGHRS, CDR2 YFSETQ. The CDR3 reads CASSKQTEYNSPLHF. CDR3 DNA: TGCGCCAGCAGCAAGCAGACAGAATATAATTCACCCCTCCACTTT.

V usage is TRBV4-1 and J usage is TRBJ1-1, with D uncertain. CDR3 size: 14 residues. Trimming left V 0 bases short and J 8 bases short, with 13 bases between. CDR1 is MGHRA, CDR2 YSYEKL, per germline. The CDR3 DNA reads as TGCGCCAGCAGCCAAGAGAGGGCCAGACCGGAAGCTTTCTTT. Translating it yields CASSQERARPEAFF.